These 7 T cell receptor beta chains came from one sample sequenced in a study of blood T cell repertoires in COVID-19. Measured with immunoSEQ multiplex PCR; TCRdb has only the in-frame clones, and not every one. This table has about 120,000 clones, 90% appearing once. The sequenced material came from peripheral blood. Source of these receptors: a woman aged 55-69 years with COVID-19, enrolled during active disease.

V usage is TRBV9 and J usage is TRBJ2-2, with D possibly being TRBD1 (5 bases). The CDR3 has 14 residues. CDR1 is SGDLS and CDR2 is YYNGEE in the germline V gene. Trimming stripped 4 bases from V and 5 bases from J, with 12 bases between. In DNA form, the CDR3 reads TGTGCCAGCAGCACCTTAGGGGTTACCGGGGAGCTGTTTTTT. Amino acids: CASSTLGVTGELFF.

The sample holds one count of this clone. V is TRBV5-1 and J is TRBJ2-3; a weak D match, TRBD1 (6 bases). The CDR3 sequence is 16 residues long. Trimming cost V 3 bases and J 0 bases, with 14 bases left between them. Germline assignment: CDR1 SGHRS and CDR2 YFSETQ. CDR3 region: CASSSLTGGSTDTQYF. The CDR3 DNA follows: TGCGCCAGCAGCTCTTTGACAGGTGGAAGCACAGATACGCAGTATTTT. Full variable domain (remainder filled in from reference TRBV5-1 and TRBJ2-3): KAGVTQTPRYLIKTRGQQVTLSCSPISGHRSVSWYQQTPGQGLQFLFEYFSETQRNKGNFPGRFSGRQFSNSRSEMNVSTLELGDSALYLCASSSLTGGSTDTQYFGPGTRLTVL.

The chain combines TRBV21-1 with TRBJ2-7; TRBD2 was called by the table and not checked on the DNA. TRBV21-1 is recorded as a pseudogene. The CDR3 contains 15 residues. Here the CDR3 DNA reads TGTGCCACCGAAACCGGAGGGGGGGAGGACTACGAGCAGTACTTC. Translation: CATETGGGEDYEQYF.

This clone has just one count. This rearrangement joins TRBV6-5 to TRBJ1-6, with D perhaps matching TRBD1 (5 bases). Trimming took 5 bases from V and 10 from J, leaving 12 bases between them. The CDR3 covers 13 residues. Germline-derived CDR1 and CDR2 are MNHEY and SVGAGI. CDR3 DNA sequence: TGTGCCAGCAGTAGCAGGGTCGGGTCACCCCTCCACTTT. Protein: CASSSRVGSPLHF.

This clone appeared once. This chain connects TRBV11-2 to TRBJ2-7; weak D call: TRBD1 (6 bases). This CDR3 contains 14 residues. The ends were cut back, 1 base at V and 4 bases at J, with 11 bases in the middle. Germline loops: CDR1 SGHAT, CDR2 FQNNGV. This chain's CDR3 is CASSLVRQAYEQYF. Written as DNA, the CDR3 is TGTGCCAGCAGCTTAGTAAGACAGGCGTACGAGCAGTACTTC.

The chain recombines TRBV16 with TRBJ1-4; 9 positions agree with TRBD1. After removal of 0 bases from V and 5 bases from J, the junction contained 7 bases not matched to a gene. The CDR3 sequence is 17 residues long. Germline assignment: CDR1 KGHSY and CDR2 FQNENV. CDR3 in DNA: TGTGCCAGCAGCCAATCGCTGGGACAGGGAGTAAATGAAAAACTGTTTTTT. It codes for CASSQSLGQGVNEKLFF.

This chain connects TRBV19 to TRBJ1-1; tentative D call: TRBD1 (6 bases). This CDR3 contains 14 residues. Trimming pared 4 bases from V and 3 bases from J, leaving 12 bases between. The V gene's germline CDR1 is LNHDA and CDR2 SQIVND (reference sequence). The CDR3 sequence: CASSTTGSYTEAFF. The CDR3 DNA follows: TGTGCCAGTAGTACCACAGGGAGTTACACTGAAGCTTTCTTT.